Listed below are T cell receptor beta chains from one sample, sequenced in a study of regulatory T cells in long-lasting Graves disease. MiXCR was run by TCRdb on the multiplex PCR reads, yielding one entry per CDR3 protein. The table records hundreds of thousands of distinct CDR3 sequences, about 20% of them present only once. The specimen was peripheral blood mononuclear cells (PBMCs), collected when the disease was refractory, from a patient treated with antithyroid drugs. The origin of the receptors is a female donor with Graves disease. CDR3s leave out the opening cysteine and the closing phenylalanine or tryptophan. The order of the fields is CDR3 length, V gene, CDR3 protein.

CDR3 length: 11; V gene: TRBV7-2; CDR3 protein: ASRGTRGQPQH
CDR3 length: 11; V gene: TRBV7-2; CDR3 protein: ASSLMSGSEQF
CDR3 length: 16; V gene: TRBV28; CDR3 protein: ASIPQSPGQGERYEQY
CDR3 length: 15; V gene: TRBV7-3; CDR3 protein: ASSQDRGGAGANVLT
CDR3 length: 13; V gene: TRBV3-1; CDR3 protein: ASSQGAGTSYEQY
CDR3 length: 12; V gene: TRBV6-4; CDR3 protein: ASSEKGRRYGYT
CDR3 length: 16; V gene: TRBV11-3; CDR3 protein: ASSVRQPNPLKNTEAF
CDR3 length: 14; V gene: TRBV20-1; CDR3 protein: SARVLGQGVIGELF
CDR3 length: 12; V gene: TRBV28; CDR3 protein: ASSFRPYNSPFH
CDR3 length: 12; V gene: TRBV7-8; CDR3 protein: ASRTGGGTGELF
CDR3 length: 11; V gene: TRBV12-3/TRBV12-4; CDR3 protein: ASTWDSAYEQY
CDR3 length: 13; V gene: TRBV5-1; CDR3 protein: ASSLVFGGGETQY
CDR3 length: 6; V gene: TRBV6-2/TRBV6-3; CDR3 protein: ASSYQS
CDR3 length: 10; V gene: TRBV6-1; CDR3 protein: ASSRTGEKLF
CDR3 length: 14; V gene: TRBV12-3/TRBV12-4; CDR3 protein: ASSLALAGRTYEQF